This TCR beta chain was documented in a study of PD-1 blockade in classical Hodgkin lymphoma. Every single patient, without exception, relapsed after autologous stem cell transplantation, and brentuximab vedotin exposure varied. The data were produced by immunoSEQ multiplex PCR, yet TCRdb's version contains in-frame clones alone and is incomplete. Seen here are more than 50,000 clones, under 95% observed once, and the top ten hold 9% to 10%. Of note for this clone: Antigen: not known.

Germline V lookup: CDR1 MNHNS, CDR2 SASEGT. The germline V and J ends were trimmed by 1 base and 1 base, with 8 bases remaining between them. The CDR3 is made up of 15 amino acids. Study-level points and caveats: Still unresolved is the cause of the repertoire differences, which may be disease activity or prior therapy.

The chain couples TRBV6-1 to TRBJ1-5; D is uncertain. The sequence derives from a human donor with classical Hodgkin lymphoma. The input for sequencing was peripheral blood mononuclear cells (PBMCs), taken at baseline. The CDR3 loop is CASSEEPGSNQPQHF. In DNA, the CDR3 is TGTGCCAGCAGTGAAGAACCGGGAAGCAATCAGCCCCAGCATTTT.